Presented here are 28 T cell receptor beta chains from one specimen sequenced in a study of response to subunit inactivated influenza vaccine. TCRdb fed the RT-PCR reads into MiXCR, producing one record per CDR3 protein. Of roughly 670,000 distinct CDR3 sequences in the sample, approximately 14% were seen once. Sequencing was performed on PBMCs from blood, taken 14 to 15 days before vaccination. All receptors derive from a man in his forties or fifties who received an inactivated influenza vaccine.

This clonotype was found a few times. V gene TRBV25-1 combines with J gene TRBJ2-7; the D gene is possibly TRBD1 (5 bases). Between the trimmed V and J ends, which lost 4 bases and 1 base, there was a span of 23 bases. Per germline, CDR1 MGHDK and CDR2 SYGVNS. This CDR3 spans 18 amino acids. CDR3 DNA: TGTGCCAGCAGTGGTTGGGCAGGGTCAAGGTTGGGTTCCTACGAGCAGTACTTC. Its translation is CASSGWAGSRLGSYEQYF.

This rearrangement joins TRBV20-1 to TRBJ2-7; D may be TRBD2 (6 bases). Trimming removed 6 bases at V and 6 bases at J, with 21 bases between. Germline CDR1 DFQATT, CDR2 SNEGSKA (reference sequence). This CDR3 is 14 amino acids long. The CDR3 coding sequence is TGCAGTGCCAAAGCCGGGACTGGATTCCGCGAGCAGTACTTC. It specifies CSAKAGTGFREQYF.

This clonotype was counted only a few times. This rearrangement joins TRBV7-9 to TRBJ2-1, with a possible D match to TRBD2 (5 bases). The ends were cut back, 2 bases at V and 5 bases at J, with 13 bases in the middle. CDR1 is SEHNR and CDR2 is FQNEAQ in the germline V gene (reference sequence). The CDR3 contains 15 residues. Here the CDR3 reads CASSLKGVRHNEQFF. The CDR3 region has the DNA TGTGCCAGCAGCTTAAAGGGAGTTCGACACAATGAGCAGTTCTTC.

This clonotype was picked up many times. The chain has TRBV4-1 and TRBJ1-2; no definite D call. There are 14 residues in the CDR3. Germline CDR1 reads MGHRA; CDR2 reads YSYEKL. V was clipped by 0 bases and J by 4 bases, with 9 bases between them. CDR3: CASSQELTGYGYTF. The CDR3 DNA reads TGCGCCAGCAGCCAAGAATTGACGGGCTATGGCTACACCTTC.

CDR3 residues: CATSDYGRLDTDTQYF. In nucleotides, the CDR3 is TGTGCCACCAGTGATTATGGGCGGCTGGACACAGATACGCAGTATTTT. The chain is built from TRBV24-1 and TRBJ2-3, with D unclear. Trimming cost V 2 bases and J 2 bases, with 13 bases left between them. Germline CDR1 is KGHDR and CDR2 is SFDVKD. This CDR3 spans 16 amino acids.

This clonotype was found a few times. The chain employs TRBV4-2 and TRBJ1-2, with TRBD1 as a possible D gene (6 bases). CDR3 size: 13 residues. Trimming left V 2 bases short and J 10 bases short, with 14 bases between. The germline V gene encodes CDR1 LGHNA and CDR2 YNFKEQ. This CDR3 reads CASSQFRGTDYTF. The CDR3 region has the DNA TGTGCCAGCAGCCAATTTAGGGGGACTGACTACACCTTC.

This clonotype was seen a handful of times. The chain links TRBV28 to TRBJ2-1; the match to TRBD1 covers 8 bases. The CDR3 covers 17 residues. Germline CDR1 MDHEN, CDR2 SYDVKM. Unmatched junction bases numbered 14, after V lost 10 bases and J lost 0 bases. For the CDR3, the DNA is TGTGCCACCTTAGAGATTTGGACAGGGAGCTCCTACAATGAGCAGTTCTTC. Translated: CATLEIWTGSSYNEQFF.

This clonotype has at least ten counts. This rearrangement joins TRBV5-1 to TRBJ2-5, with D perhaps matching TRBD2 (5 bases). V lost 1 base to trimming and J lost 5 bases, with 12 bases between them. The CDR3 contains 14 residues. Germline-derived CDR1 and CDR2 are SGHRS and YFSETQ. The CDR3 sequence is CASSLLRPGETQYF. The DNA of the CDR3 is TGCGCCAGCAGCTTGCTACGCCCGGGGGAGACCCAGTACTTC.

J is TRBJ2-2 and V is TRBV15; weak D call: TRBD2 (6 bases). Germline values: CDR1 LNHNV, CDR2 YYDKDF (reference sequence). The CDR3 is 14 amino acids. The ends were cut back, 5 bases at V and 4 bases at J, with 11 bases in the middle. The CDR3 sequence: CATSRGSATGELFF. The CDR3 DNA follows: TGTGCCACCAGCCGGGGGTCGGCCACCGGGGAGCTGTTTTTT.

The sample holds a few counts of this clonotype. CDR3 sequence: CAGSSGTGADTQYF. CDR3 sequence (DNA): TGCGCCGGCTCAAGCGGGACTGGGGCAGATACGCAGTATTTT. This chain links TRBV5-1 with TRBJ2-3; 7 bases are a match to TRBD2. The junction had 12 bases not matched to a gene; V was cut back by 10 bases and J by 4 bases. The CDR3 totals 14 residues. CDR1 and CDR2 from the germline V gene are SGHRS and YFSETQ.

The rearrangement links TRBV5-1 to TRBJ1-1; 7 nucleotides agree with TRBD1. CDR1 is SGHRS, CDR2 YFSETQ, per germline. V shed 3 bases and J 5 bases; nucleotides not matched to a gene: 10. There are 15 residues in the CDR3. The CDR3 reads CASSWPRQGGTEAFF. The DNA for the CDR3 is TGCGCCAGCAGCTGGCCGCGGCAGGGGGGGACTGAAGCTTTCTTT.

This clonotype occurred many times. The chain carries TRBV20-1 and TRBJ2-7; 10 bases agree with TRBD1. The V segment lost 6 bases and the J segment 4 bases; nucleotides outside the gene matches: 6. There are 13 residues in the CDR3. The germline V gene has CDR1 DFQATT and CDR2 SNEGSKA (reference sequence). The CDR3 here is CSAPGQGLYEQYF. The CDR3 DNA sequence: TGCAGTGCACCGGGACAGGGGCTTTACGAGCAGTACTTC.

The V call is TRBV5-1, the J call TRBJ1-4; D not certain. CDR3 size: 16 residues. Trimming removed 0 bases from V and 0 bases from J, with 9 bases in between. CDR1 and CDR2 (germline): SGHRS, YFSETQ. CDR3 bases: TGCGCCAGCAGCTTGGGCTGGGCCACAACTAATGAAAAACTGTTTTTT. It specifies CASSLGWATTNEKLFF.

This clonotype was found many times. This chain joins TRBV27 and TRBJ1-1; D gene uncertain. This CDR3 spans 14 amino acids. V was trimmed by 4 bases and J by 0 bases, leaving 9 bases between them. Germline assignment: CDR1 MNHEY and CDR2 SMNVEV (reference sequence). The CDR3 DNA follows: TGTGCCAGCAGTTATCAGGCAATGAACACTGAAGCTTTCTTT. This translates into CASSYQAMNTEAFF.

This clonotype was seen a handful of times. The CDR3 sequence: CASSLRSAGSNQPQHF. CDR3 nucleotides: TGTGCCAGCAGCCTCAGGTCGGCAGGCAGCAATCAGCCCCAGCATTTT. V and J are TRBV27 and TRBJ1-5; D is uncertain. The V and J ends lost 6 bases and 1 base respectively, with 16 bases between them. The germline CDR1 and CDR2 sequences are MNHEY and SMNVEV (reference sequence). The CDR3 runs 16 residues.

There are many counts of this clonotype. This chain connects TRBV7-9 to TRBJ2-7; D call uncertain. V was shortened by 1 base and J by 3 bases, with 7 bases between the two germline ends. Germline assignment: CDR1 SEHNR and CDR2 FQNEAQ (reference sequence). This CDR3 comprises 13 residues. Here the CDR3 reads CASSLDNNYEQYF. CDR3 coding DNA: TGTGCCAGCAGCTTAGATAACAACTACGAGCAGTACTTC.

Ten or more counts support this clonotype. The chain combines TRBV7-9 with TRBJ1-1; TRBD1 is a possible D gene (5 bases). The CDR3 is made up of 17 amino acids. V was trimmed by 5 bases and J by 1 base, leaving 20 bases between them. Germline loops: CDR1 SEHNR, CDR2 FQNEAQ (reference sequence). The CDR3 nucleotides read TGTGCCAGCAGCCCCCCCCCGTCGGGACTCCCGAACACTGAAGCTTTCTTT. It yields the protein CASSPPPSGLPNTEAFF.

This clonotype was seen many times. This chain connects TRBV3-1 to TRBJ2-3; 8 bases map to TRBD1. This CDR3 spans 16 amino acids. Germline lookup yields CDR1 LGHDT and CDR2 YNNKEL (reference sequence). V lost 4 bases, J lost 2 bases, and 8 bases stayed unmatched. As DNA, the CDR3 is TGTGCCAGCAGCCCCTCCAGGACAGGGATCACAGATACGCAGTATTTT. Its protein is CASSPSRTGITDTQYF.

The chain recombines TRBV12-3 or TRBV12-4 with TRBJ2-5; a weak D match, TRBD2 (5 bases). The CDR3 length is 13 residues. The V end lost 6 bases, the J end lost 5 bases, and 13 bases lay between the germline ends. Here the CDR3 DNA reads TGTGCCAGCAGCCGGGATCTGAGGGAGACCCAGTACTTC. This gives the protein CASSRDLRETQYF.

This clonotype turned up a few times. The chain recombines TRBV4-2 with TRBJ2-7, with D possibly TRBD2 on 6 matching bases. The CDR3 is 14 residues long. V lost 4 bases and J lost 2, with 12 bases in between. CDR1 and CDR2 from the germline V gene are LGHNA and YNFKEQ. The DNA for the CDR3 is TGTGCCAGCAGCCCCGGGACTCCACCCTACGAGCAGTACTTC. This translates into CASSPGTPPYEQYF.

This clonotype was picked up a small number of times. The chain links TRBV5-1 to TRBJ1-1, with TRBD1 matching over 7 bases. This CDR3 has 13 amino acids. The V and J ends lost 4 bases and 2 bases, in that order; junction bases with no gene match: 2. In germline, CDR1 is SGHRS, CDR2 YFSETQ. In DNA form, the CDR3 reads TGCGCCAGCAGCCGGGACAGCAACACTGAAGCTTTCTTT. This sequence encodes CASSRDSNTEAFF.

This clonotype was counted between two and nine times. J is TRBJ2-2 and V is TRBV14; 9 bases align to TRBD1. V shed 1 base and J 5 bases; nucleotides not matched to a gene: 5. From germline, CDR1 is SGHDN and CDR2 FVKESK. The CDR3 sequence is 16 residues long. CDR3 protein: CASSQVWDRATGELFF. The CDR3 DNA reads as TGTGCCAGCAGCCAAGTCTGGGACAGGGCAACCGGGGAGCTGTTTTTT.

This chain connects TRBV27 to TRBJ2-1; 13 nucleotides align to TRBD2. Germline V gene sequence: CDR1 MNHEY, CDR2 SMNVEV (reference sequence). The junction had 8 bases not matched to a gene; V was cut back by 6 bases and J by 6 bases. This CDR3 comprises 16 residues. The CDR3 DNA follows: TGTGCCAGCAGCCCAACTAGCGGGAGGGCCCTCAATGAGCAGTTCTTC. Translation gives CASSPTSGRALNEQFF.

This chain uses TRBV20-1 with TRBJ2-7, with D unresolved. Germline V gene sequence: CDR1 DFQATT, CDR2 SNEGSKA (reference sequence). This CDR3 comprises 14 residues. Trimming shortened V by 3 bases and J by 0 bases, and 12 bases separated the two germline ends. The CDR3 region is CSASSLGLSYEQYF. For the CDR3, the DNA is TGCAGTGCTAGCTCCCTGGGCCTCTCCTACGAGCAGTACTTC.

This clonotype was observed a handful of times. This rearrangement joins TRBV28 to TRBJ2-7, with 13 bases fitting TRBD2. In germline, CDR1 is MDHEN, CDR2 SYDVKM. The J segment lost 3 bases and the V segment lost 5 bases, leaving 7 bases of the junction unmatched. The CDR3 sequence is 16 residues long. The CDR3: CASSPWTSGSFYEQYF. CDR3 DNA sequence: TGTGCCAGCAGTCCCTGGACTAGCGGGAGCTTCTACGAGCAGTACTTC.

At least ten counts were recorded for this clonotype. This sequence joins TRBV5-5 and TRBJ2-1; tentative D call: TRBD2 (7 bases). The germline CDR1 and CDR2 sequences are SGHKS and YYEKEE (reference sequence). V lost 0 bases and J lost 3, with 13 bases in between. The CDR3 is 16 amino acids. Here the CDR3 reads CASSLGGAGVYNEQFF. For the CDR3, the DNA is TGTGCCAGCAGCTTGGGGGGGGCGGGAGTCTACAATGAGCAGTTCTTC.

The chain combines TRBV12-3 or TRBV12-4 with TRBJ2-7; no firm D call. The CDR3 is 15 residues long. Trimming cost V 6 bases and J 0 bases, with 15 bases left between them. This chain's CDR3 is CASSRQQLLSYEQYF. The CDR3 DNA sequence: TGTGCCAGCAGCAGACAACAGCTGCTCTCCTACGAGCAGTACTTC.

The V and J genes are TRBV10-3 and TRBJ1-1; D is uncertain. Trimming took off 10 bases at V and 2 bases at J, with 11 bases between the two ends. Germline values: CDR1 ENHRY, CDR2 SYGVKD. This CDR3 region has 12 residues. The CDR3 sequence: CATSDGNTEAFF. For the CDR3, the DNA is TGTGCCACCTCAGACGGAAACACTGAAGCTTTCTTT.